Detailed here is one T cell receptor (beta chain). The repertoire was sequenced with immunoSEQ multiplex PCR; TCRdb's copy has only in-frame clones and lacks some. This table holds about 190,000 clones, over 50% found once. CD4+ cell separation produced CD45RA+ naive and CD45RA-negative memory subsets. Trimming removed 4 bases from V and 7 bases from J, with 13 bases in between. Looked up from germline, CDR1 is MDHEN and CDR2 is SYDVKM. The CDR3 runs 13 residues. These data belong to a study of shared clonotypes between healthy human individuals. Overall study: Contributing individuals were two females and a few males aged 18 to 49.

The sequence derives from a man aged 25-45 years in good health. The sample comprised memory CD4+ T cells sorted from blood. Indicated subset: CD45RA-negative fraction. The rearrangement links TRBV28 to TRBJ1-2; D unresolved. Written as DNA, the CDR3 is TGTGCCAGCAGTTGGGAGGGAGGCGGTGGCTACACCTTC. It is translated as CASSWEGGGGYTF.